The clone carrying this TCR beta chain has a single count. The data are from a study of shared T cell receptors in the human thymus. The repertoire was sequenced with immunoSEQ multiplex PCR; TCRdb's copy has only in-frame clones and lacks some. Of about 610,000 clones detected, roughly 88% appear once; the ten largest clones hold 0.0085% to 0.012%. From germline, CDR1 is MDHEN and CDR2 SYDVKM. The CDR3 totals 15 residues. Trimming removed 2 bases from V and 5 bases from J, with 15 bases in between. The sample also formed part of further work on human thymus T cells.

The sample comprised thymocytes. This chain uses TRBV28 with TRBJ1-2; possibly TRBD1 for D (6 bases). The sequence was obtained from a boy less than two years old with a congenital heart defect. Written as DNA, the CDR3 is TGTGCCAGCAGTTTAAGGACAGTGGATGAGTATGGCTACACCTTC. Translated: CASSLRTVDEYGYTF.